This TCR beta chain was identified in a study of vaccination effects on CD4 cells after COVID-19. Study results and caveats: Healthy vaccinees had only 1 of 255 vaccine-induced clones cross-react with common cold coronaviruses. Early post-infection timepoints were absent, and convalescent patients were few.

As for this clone: Its antigen is not identified.

This CDR3 is built from 13 residues. Looked up from germline, CDR1 is SGHRS and CDR2 is YFSETQ. J gave up 5 bases and V 7 bases, and 5 bases lay outside the gene matches. In the ViraFEST assay, antigen-specific CD4+ clonotypes were identified by expansion after peptide-pool stimulation. With roughly nine days of culture completed, CD4+ T cells were isolated. Nucleocapsid antibodies were negative in the vaccine recipients, who had never had SARS-CoV-2 infection. IL-2 medium supplanted half the medium on days 3 and 7. Here immunoSEQ multiplex PCR was the method, and the copy in TCRdb shows in-frame clones only, minus some. The repertoire holds tens of thousands of clones, with more than 70% as singletons.

The genes are TRBV5-1 and TRBJ2-5; 10 positions agree with TRBD2. The input for sequencing was CD4+ T cells from PBMCs cultured with HCoV-NL63 spike peptides, taken before COVID-19 vaccination. The TCR sequence derives from a human donor who received a COVID-19 vaccine. Here the CDR3 DNA reads TGCGCCAGCCGGGTAGCGGGGGGTGAGACCCAGTACTTC. Its protein product is CASRVAGGETQYF.